These T cell receptor beta chains were read from a single sample in a study of T cells after yellow fever vaccination. In TCRdb, the 5' RACE reads were re-called with MiXCR into one record per CDR3 protein. Of about 130,000 distinct CDR3 sequences listed, about 8.8% are singletons. Source: CD8+ T cells sorted from PBMCs, taken on the day of the yellow fever booster vaccination. The receptor set was obtained from a man younger than 30 who received the YFV17D yellow fever vaccine. The conserved cysteine and the conserved F or W are not part of the CDR3 here. Clone sizes are given selectively: once, few, many, or a class where the clone is expanded.

clone_size,v_call,cdr3_aa
few,TRBV9,ASPLAGGRTGELF
NA,TRBV7-3,ASSLYRQSGNTIY
NA,TRBV11-2,ASSLNDVGGYT
few,TRBV6-2/TRBV6-3,ASSSKGQGFYYEQY
few,TRBV7-3,ASSPGTGGQETQY
NA,TRBV29-1,SVVGLAGKQETQY
many,TRBV20-1,SARVALEAF
few,TRBV4-2,ASSQESLAYEQY
few,TRBV6-5,ASSYSSLTNTEAF
NA,TRBV7-8,ASSLGPGSDQPQH
NA,TRBV20-1,SAGTGGYEQY
NA,TRBV6-5,ASSLYLAGGQDTQY
NA,TRBV4-1,ASSPQDRKETQY
many,TRBV7-7,ASSLKTGVTGELF
few,TRBV7-8,ASSLEAGSTDTQY
NA,TRBV7-9,ASSLVGEGF
few,TRBV7-2,ASSLRDRGGSDEQF
many,TRBV6-5,ASGQGPLAKNIQY